The T cell receptor (beta chain) described here comes from a study of blood T cell repertoires in COVID-19. Study background: Specimens from acute and convalescent COVID-19 originated in the United States, Italy and Spain. T cells, B-cell-depleted T cells, or PBMCs supplied cDNA or gDNA.

While infection was still active, Seattle patients were enrolled and then followed longitudinally. In the authors' workflow: Using reference gene primer amplification, nucleated cell counts were estimated. Only in-frame clones appear in the TCRdb table, and some are missing; sequencing was by immunoSEQ multiplex PCR. V and J calls and clone size are copied from that table; D and trimming were computed from the DNA. The table has 250,000 to 300,000 clones, around 87% seen once. The source material was peripheral blood. This sequence was found in a woman aged 60-75 years with COVID-19, enrolled during active disease.

The chain's CDR3 is CASTQGPMNTEAFF. The CDR3 nucleotides are TGTGCCAGCACGCAGGGTCCCATGAACACTGAAGCTTTCTTT. J is TRBJ1-1 and V is TRBV5-8; a possible D gene is TRBD1 (5 bases). The V end was cut by 6 bases, the J end by 0 bases, with 12 bases between. CDR1 and CDR2 (germline): SGHTS, YDEGEE. The CDR3 runs to 14 residues.